A selection of T cell receptor beta chains follows, all from one sample in a study of cytomegalovirus exposure and HLA in healthy donors. Data came from immunoSEQ multiplex PCR; TCRdb stores just in-frame clones and leaves some out. The sample has some 150,000 clones, about 72% seen once. The sequencing input was PBMCs. All receptors come from a man aged 30 to 45 in good health and CMV-seropositive. Each CDR3 is given with its conserved first and last residue. D genes are given only for firm matches. Part of the rows lack a size; the others show once, few, many or a class for expanded clones.

CDR3aa | CDR3nt | j_gene | abundance | d_gene | v_gene
CASSHSSGGAPIGEQFF | TGTGCCAGCAGTCATTCTAGCGGGGGGGCGCCAATTGGTGAGCAGTTCTTC | TRBJ2-1 | - | TRBD2 | TRBV27
CASSYERNRDTQYF | TGCGCCAGCAGTTACGAGCGGAATAGAGATACGCAGTATTTT | TRBJ2-3 | - | - | TRBV5-1
CASTLDRGQETQYF | TGTGCCAGCACCTTAGACAGGGGACAAGAGACCCAGTACTTC | TRBJ2-5 | - | TRBD1 | TRBV2
CASSQVTRESQYF | TGCGCCAGCAGCCAAGTCACCAGGGAATCCCAGTACTTC | TRBJ2-5 | - | - | TRBV4-1
CASSVEGQGLGEQYF | TGTGCCAGCAGCGTAGAGGGGCAGGGCCTCGGGGAGCAGTACTTC | TRBJ2-7 | - | - | TRBV9
CASSPRLVSDTQYF | TGTGCCAGCAGCCCAAGACTAGTGTCAGATACGCAGTATTTT | TRBJ2-3 | - | - | TRBV7-2
CASSLLAGAPQYF | TGTGCCAGCAGCTTATTAGCGGGGGCCCCCCAGTACTTC | TRBJ2-5 | - | TRBD2 | TRBV7-2
CASSISGQGSEKLFF | TGTGCCAGTAGTATAAGTGGCCAGGGTAGTGAAAAACTGTTTTTT | TRBJ1-4 | once | - | TRBV19
CASSLHSGGAADTQYF | TGTGCCAGCAGCTTACATAGCGGGGGGGCGGCAGATACGCAGTATTTT | TRBJ2-3 | - | TRBD2 | TRBV7-9
CASGSLAFSGNTIYF | TGTGCCAGCGGGTCTTTAGCCTTCTCTGGAAACACCATATATTTT | TRBJ1-3 | - | - | TRBV6-1
CASRSGTANEQFF | TGTGCCAGCAGGTCCGGGACAGCCAATGAGCAGTTCTTC | TRBJ2-1 | - | TRBD1 | TRBV28
CASIKGDRGEQYF | TGTGCCAGCATCAAGGGGGACAGGGGCGAGCAGTACTTC | TRBJ2-7 | - | TRBD1 | TRBV28
CASSHLLAGGPWDSYEQYF | TGCGCCAGCAGCCATTTACTAGCGGGGGGGCCCTGGGACTCCTACGAGCAGTACTTC | TRBJ2-7 | - | TRBD2 | TRBV4-1
CASSQDRWQFF | TGCGCCAGCAGCCAAGATCGGTGGCAGTTCTTC | TRBJ2-1 | - | - | TRBV4-1
CASSLRDGYTF | TGTGCCAGCAGTTTACGGGATGGCTACACCTTC | TRBJ1-2 | - | - | TRBV28
CASSATGGMNTGELFF | TGCGCCAGCAGTGCCACGGGGGGGATGAACACCGGGGAGCTGTTTTTT | TRBJ2-2 | - | TRBD2 | TRBV10-1
CASSLHPTGNQPQHF | TGTGCCAGCAGCCTCCACCCGACGGGGAATCAGCCCCAGCATTTT | TRBJ1-5 | - | - | TRBV5-5
CASSGQSNTGELFF | TGCGCCAGCAGCGGACAGTCGAACACCGGGGAGCTGTTTTTT | TRBJ2-2 | - | - | TRBV4-3
CSVEIYDGDRAYGYTF | TGCAGCGTTGAAATATACGACGGGGACAGGGCCTATGGCTACACCTTC | TRBJ1-2 | - | TRBD1 | TRBV29-1
CSYMTGRSYEQYF | TGCAGCTACATGACAGGGCGCTCCTACGAGCAGTACTTC | TRBJ2-7 | - | TRBD1 | TRBV29-1
CASSEAWQGAQPQHF | TGTGCCAGCAGTGAGGCGTGGCAGGGGGCCCAGCCCCAGCATTTT | TRBJ1-5 | - | TRBD1 | TRBV6-1
CASSRTVTGEYGYTF | TGCGCCAGCAGCCGGACTGTCACAGGGGAGTATGGCTACACCTTC | TRBJ1-2 | - | TRBD1 | TRBV4-3
CAWSVTSSGNTIYF | TGTGCCTGGAGTGTAACGAGCTCTGGAAACACCATATATTTT | TRBJ1-3 | - | - | TRBV30
CASSLRSGGVNEQFF | TGCGCCAGCAGCTTGCGTAGCGGGGGGGTCAATGAGCAGTTCTTC | TRBJ2-1 | - | TRBD2 | TRBV5-1
CAWSDTGVATDTQYF | TGTGCCTGGAGTGATACAGGGGTTGCCACAGATACGCAGTATTTT | TRBJ2-3 | - | TRBD1 | TRBV30
CASSPRPRGISYEQYF | TGCGCCAGCAGCCCCCGCCCGCGGGGTATTTCCTACGAGCAGTACTTC | TRBJ2-7 | - | - | TRBV4-1
CASSLGGQGPGETQYF | TGCGCCAGCAGCTTGGGTGGGCAGGGGCCGGGAGAGACCCAGTACTTC | TRBJ2-5 | - | - | TRBV5-1
CASSFDLRRADYGYTF | TGTGCCAGCAGCTTTGACCTTAGGAGGGCGGACTATGGCTACACCTTC | TRBJ1-2 | once | - | TRBV5-4
CASSLGQGIYEQYF | TGTGCCAGCAGTTTAGGCCAGGGGATATACGAGCAGTACTTC | TRBJ2-7 | - | - | TRBV28
CASMSYRNTEAFF | TGTGCCAGCATGTCCTACAGGAACACTGAAGCTTTCTTT | TRBJ1-1 | - | - | TRBV2